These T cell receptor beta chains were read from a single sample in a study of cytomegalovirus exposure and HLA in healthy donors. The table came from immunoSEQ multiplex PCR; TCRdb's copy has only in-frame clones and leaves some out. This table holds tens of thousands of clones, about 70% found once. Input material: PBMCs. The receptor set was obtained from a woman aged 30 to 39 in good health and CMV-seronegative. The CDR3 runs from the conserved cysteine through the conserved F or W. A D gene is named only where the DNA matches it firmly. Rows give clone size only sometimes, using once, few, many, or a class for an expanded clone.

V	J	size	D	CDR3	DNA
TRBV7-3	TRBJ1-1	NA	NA	CASSLEGQRKAFF	TGTGCCAGCAGCTTAGAAGGACAGAGAAAAGCTTTCTTT
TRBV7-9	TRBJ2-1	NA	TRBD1	CASSLPAGQGAYNEQFF	TGTGCCAGCAGCTTACCGGCGGGACAGGGGGCCTACAATGAGCAGTTCTTC
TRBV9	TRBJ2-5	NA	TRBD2	CASSPTGLAGEETQYF	TGTGCCAGCAGCCCTACGGGACTAGCGGGGGAAGAGACCCAGTACTTC
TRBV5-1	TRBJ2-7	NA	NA	CASSLQGSSYEQYF	TGCGCCAGCAGCTTGCAGGGAAGCTCCTACGAGCAGTACTTC
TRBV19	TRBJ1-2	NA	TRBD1	CASSLPGGRGYTF	TGTGCCAGTAGTCTCCCAGGGGGGAGAGGCTACACCTTC
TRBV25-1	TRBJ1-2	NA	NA	CASTETETYGYTF	TGTGCCAGCACCGAGACAGAAACCTATGGCTACACCTTC
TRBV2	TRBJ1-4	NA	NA	CASSRGRMTNEKLFF	TGTGCCAGCAGTCGGGGAAGGATGACTAATGAAAAACTGTTTTTT
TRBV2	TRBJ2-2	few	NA	CASSYISNTGELFF	TGTGCCAGCAGTTATATATCTAACACCGGGGAGCTGTTTTTT
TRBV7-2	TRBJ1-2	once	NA	CASSLLFSGDGLYGYTF	TGTGCCAGCAGCTTATTATTTTCAGGGGATGGTCTCTATGGCTACACCTTC
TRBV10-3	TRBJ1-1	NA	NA	CAISESGAGVRNTEAFF	TGTGCCATCAGTGAGTCAGGCGCGGGGGTGAGAAACACTGAAGCTTTCTTT
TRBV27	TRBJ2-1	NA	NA	CASSSLDSVDNEQFF	TGTGCCAGCAGTTCCCTAGACAGTGTGGACAATGAGCAGTTCTTC
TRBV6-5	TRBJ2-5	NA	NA	CASSYRLEETQYF	TGTGCCAGCAGTTACCGACTAGAAGAGACCCAGTACTTC
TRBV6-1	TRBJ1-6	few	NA	CASSEVPQNSPLHF	TGTGCCAGCAGTGAGGTCCCTCAGAATTCACCCCTCCACTTT
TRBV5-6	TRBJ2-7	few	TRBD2	CASSLVVAGGISYEQYF	TGTGCCAGCAGCTTGGTCGTGGCGGGGGGTATATCCTACGAGCAGTACTTC
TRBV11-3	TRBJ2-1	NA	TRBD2	CASSAGTSRNEQFF	TGTGCCAGCAGCGCCGGGACTAGCAGAAATGAGCAGTTCTTC
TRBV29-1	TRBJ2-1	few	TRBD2	CSVDVLAGTNEQFF	TGCAGCGTTGACGTACTAGCGGGGACCAATGAGCAGTTCTTC
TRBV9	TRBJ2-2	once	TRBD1	CASGRTGTNTGELFF	TGTGCCAGCGGGCGGACAGGGACGAACACCGGGGAGCTGTTTTTT
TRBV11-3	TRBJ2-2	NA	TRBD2	CASSLEPRLAGNTGELFF	TGTGCCAGCAGCTTAGAACCGCGACTAGCGGGGAACACCGGGGAGCTGTTTTTT
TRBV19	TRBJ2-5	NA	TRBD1	CASSITTGVLGVAQYF	TGTGCCAGTAGTATCACGACAGGGGTTCTGGGGGTGGCCCAGTACTTC
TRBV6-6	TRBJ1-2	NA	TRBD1	CASSNPTRGDYGYTF	TGTGCCAGCAGCAATCCCACCAGGGGGGACTATGGCTACACCTTC
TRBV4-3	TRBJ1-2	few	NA	CASSQDRGRGYYGYTF	TGCGCCAGCAGCCAAGATCGAGGCAGGGGTTACTATGGCTACACCTTC
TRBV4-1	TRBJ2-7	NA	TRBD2	CASSQGYSGEPYEQYF	TGCGCCAGCAGCCAAGGATATAGCGGGGAACCCTACGAGCAGTACTTC
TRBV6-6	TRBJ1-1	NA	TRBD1	CASSTRTGGDTEAFF	TGTGCCAGCAGTACACGGACAGGGGGCGACACTGAAGCTTTCTTT
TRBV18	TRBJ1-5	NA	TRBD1	CASSPWGATGTGGNQPQHF	TGTGCCAGCTCACCCTGGGGGGCCACCGGGACAGGGGGCAATCAGCCCCAGCATTTT
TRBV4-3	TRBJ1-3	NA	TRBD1	CASSQTFQGAGNTIYF	TGCGCCAGCAGTCAGACCTTCCAGGGGGCGGGAAACACCATATATTTT
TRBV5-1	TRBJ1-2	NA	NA	CASSLGQGSNYGYTF	TGCGCCAGCAGCTTGGGGCAGGGTTCTAACTATGGCTACACCTTC
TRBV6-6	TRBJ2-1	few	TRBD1	CASYLSLAGGMNEQFF	TGTGCCAGTTACCTTTCTCTGGCAGGGGGCATGAATGAGCAGTTCTTC
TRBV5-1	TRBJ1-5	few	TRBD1	CASAPGQGNQPQHF	TGCGCCAGCGCTCCCGGACAGGGCAATCAGCCCCAGCATTTT
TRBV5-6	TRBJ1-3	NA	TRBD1	CASTRTGEFSGNTIYF	TGTGCCAGCACCCGGACAGGGGAGTTCTCTGGAAACACCATATATTTT
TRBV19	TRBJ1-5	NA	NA	CASMKGRSNQPQHF	TGTGCCAGTATGAAGGGGCGAAGCAATCAGCCCCAGCATTTT
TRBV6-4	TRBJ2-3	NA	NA	CASSDFAGEGTQYF	TGTGCCAGCAGTGACTTCGCAGGGGAGGGTACGCAGTATTTT
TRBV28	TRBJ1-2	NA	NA	CASSLRPGTNYGYTF	TGTGCCAGCAGTTTACGGCCAGGTACGAACTATGGCTACACCTTC
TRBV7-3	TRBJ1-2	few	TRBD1	CASSLGYGLGQNTNYGYTF	TGTGCCAGCAGCTTAGGTTACGGGTTGGGACAGAACACTAACTATGGCTACACCTTC
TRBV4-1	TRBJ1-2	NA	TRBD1	CASSQAGQGDGYTF	TGTGCCAGCAGCCAAGCCGGACAGGGTGATGGCTACACCTTC
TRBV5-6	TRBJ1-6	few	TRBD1	CASSPRRTGVNSPLHF	TGTGCCAGCAGCCCCCGGCGGACAGGAGTTAATTCACCCCTCCACTTT
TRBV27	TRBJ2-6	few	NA	CASSPSSWANVLTF	TGTGCCAGCAGCCCTAGTTCTTGGGCCAACGTCCTGACTTTC
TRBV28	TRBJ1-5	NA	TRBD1	CASSFGDRISNQPQHF	TGTGCCAGCAGTTTCGGGGACAGAATTAGCAATCAGCCCCAGCATTTT
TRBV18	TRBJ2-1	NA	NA	CASSPQGYYNEQFF	TGTGCCAGCTCACCCCAGGGCTACTACAATGAGCAGTTCTTC
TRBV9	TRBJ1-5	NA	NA	CASSQRGWGPQHF	TGTGCCAGCAGCCAACGGGGATGGGGGCCCCAGCATTTT
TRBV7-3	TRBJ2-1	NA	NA	CASSLEVAVLGDEQFF	TGTGCCAGCAGCTTAGAGGTTGCGGTCTTAGGGGATGAGCAGTTCTTC
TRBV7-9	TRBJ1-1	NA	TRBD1	CASSQQGGWTEAFF	TGTGCCAGCAGCCAACAGGGGGGCTGGACTGAAGCTTTCTTT
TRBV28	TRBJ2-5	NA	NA	CASSLITGQETQYF	TGTGCCAGCAGTTTAATCACAGGGCAAGAGACCCAGTACTTC
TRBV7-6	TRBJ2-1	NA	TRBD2	CASSSPRTSGLPYNEQFF	TGTGCCAGCAGCTCCCCCAGGACTAGCGGGCTACCATACAATGAGCAGTTCTTC
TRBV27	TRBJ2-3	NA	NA	CASSSVNLDTQYF	TGTGCCAGCAGTTCAGTGAATCTAGATACGCAGTATTTT
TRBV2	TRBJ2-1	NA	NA	CASSEVNEQFF	TGTGCCAGCAGTGAAGTAAATGAGCAGTTCTTC
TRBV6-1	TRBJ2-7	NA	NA	CASSRTRDTYEQYF	TGTGCCAGCAGCAGAACTCGGGACACCTACGAGCAGTACTTC
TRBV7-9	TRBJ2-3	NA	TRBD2	CASSSQFGGGGADTQYF	TGTGCCAGCAGCTCACAATTTGGCGGGGGGGGTGCAGATACGCAGTATTTT
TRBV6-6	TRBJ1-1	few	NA	CAIAGLNTEAFF	TGTGCCATCGCGGGGTTGAACACTGAAGCTTTCTTT
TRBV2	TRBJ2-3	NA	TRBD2	CASASGGLTDTQYF	TGTGCCAGCGCTAGCGGGGGCCTCACAGATACGCAGTATTTT
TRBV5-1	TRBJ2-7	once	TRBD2	CASSLAGGSYEQYF	TGCGCCAGCAGCTTGGCGGGGGGCTCCTACGAGCAGTACTTC
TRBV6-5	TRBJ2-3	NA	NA	CASREPITDTQYF	TGTGCCAGCAGAGAGCCAATCACAGATACGCAGTATTTT
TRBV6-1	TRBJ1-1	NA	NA	CASSEGGGTEAFF	TGTGCCAGCAGTGAAGGGGGGGGCACTGAAGCTTTCTTT
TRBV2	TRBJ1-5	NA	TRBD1	CASSEALRGQGYSNQPQHF	TGTGCCAGCAGTGAAGCGCTTCGGGGACAGGGATATAGCAATCAGCCCCAGCATTTT
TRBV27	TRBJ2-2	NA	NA	CASRTGRNTGELFF	TGTGCCAGCAGAACCGGGAGGAACACCGGGGAGCTGTTTTTT